This is a list of T cell receptor beta chains from one sample in a study of T-cell memory formation after mild COVID-19. Via MiXCR, TCRdb re-called the 5' RACE reads, giving one row per CDR3 protein. The sample shows 470,000 or so distinct CDR3 sequences, about a sixth of them seen only once. Sequencing used PBMCs or a T cell subset sorted from them (not recorded which). The source of these receptors is a man younger than 35 who had mild COVID-19 (a few samples of this study predate the infection). Cell type and time point are not known. Each CDR3 is given with its conserved first and last residue. The D gene is left open where the match is weak. Rows may omit the clone size; those that give it use once, few, many or a size class.

TRBV12-3/TRBV12-4	TRBJ1-5	NA	many	13	TGTGCCAGCAGCCTAAGCAGCAATCAGCCCCAGCATTTT	CASSLSSNQPQHF
TRBV6-6	TRBJ2-7	NA	few	16	TGTGCCAGCAGTTACCAGGGACAAATTACCACCTACGAGCAGTACTTC	CASSYQGQITTYEQYF
TRBV7-2	TRBJ1-1	NA	NA	13	TGTGCCAGCAGATTCCAGGGTCCGACTGAAGCTTTCTTT	CASRFQGPTEAFF
TRBV20-1	TRBJ2-3	NA	NA	14	TGCAGTGCTACCAGGGGGGTTAGCACAGATACGCAGTATTTT	CSATRGVSTDTQYF
TRBV10-3	TRBJ1-1	TRBD1	few	18	TGTGCCATCAGTGACCCGGACAGGGGGCCTTACCCGGGCGCTGAAGCTTTCTTT	CAISDPDRGPYPGAEAFF
TRBV29-1	TRBJ1-1	NA	NA	11	TGCAGCGTTGTAGCGAACACTGAAGCTTTCTTT	CSVVANTEAFF
TRBV7-9	TRBJ2-4	NA	NA	15	TGTGCCAGCAGCTTAGATGGTCTAGCCAAAAACATTCAGTACTTC	CASSLDGLAKNIQYF
TRBV7-6	TRBJ2-7	NA	NA	12	TGTGCCAGCAGCTCAGGGGTTTACGAGCAGTACTTC	CASSSGVYEQYF
TRBV5-1	TRBJ2-7	NA	few	17	TGCGCCAGCAGCTTCGCCGTATGGGGGGGCGCCTCCTACGAGCAGTACTTC	CASSFAVWGGASYEQYF
TRBV20-1	TRBJ2-7	TRBD1	NA	13	TGCAGTGGGACAGGGGGGATCTACTACGAGCAGTACTTC	CSGTGGIYYEQYF